The 29 T cell receptor beta chains in this list originate from one sample, sequenced in a study of T-cell memory formation after mild COVID-19 (dated by TCRdb to about 2021). Library method: 5' RACE. The sample was run on an Illumina NovaSeq 6000. Clones were called with MiXCR by TCRdb after fastp trimmed the public reads at Q25, and only in-frame beta chains were retained. Under each unique CDR3 protein, matching rows form one entry showing the most common genes and DNA. Across this sample there are nearly 40,000 distinct CDR3 sequences, with 5% to 7% seen only once. The top ten clones comprise approximately 0.81% of the sample. The material sequenced was PBMCs or a T cell subset sorted from them (not recorded which). These receptor sequences come from an adult who had mild COVID-19 (a few samples of this study predate the infection). The sample titles of this study are shuffled in the database, so cell type and time point are left out.

The gene calls are TRBV25-1 and TRBJ1-2; D not certain. Germline lookup yields CDR1 MGHDK and CDR2 SYGVNS. CDR3 length equals 11 residues. V lost 5 bases and J 7 bases, leaving 8 bases between the germline ends. As DNA, the CDR3 is TGTGCCAGCAGTTCTCGAGCTGGCTACACCTTC. Residues: CASSSRAGYTF.

Ten or more counts support this clonotype. V and J are TRBV7-9 and TRBJ2-6, with D uncertain. The CDR3 is 15 amino acids. V was cut by 3 bases and J by 0 bases, with 6 bases left in between. Germline V lookup: CDR1 SEHNR, CDR2 FQNEAQ (reference sequence). The CDR3 spells CASSLTRSGANVLTF. As DNA, the CDR3 is TGTGCCAGCAGCTTGACTCGCTCTGGGGCCAACGTCCTGACTTTC.

Ten or more counts support this clonotype. The rearrangement joins TRBV11-2 to TRBJ2-5; 9 bases line up with TRBD2. V gave up 5 bases and J gave up 4 bases; unmatched junction bases: 2. Germline CDR1 and CDR2: SGHAT and FQNNGV. The CDR3 totals 13 residues. The CDR3 region has the DNA TGTGCCAGCAGCCCGGGACTAGCAGAGACCCAGTACTTC. Residues: CASSPGLAETQYF. Variable domain in full (rest from reference TRBV11-2 and TRBJ2-5): EAGVAQSPRYKIIEKRQSVAFWCNPISGHATLYWYQQILGQGPKLLIQFQNNGVVDDSQLPKDRFSAERLKGVDSTLKIQPAKLEDSAVYLCASSPGLAETQYFGPGTRLLVL.

The CDR3 reads CSVGQSNYGYTF. CDR3 nucleotide sequence: TGCAGCGTTGGACAGTCTAACTATGGCTACACCTTC. This chain uses TRBV29-1 with TRBJ1-2; tentatively, D is TRBD1 (5 bases). V dropped 4 bases and J dropped 0 bases, with 6 bases sitting between them. Germline V CDR1 and CDR2: SQVTM, ANQGSEA. The CDR3 has 12 residues.

V usage is TRBV20-1 and J usage is TRBJ2-1; possible D gene TRBD2, 5 bases. CDR1 is DFQATT, CDR2 SNEGSKA, per germline (reference sequence). V shed 0 bases and J shed 7 bases, with 13 bases lying between them. There are 14 residues in the CDR3. The DNA for the CDR3 is TGCAGTGCTAGAGATGGCGGGCCCACGAATGAGCAGTTCTTC. Amino acid sequence: CSARDGGPTNEQFF.

This clonotype was found many times. V usage is TRBV7-9 and J usage is TRBJ2-7; the D is unclear. Germline loops: CDR1 SEHNR, CDR2 FQNEAQ (reference sequence). This CDR3 is built from 12 residues. V shed 3 bases and J shed 5 bases, with 8 bases lying between them. DNA of the CDR3: TGTGCCAGCAGCTTGTCCCACGACGAGCAGTACTTC. As protein: CASSLSHDEQYF.

This clonotype occurred many times. This chain connects TRBV12-3 or TRBV12-4 to TRBJ2-1, with 7 bases aligning to TRBD2. Trimming at V came to 5 bases and at J to 5 bases, leaving 12 bases not matched to a gene. This CDR3 is 16 amino acids long. The CDR3 DNA follows: TGTGCCAGCAGTCCACATGGTGGGGGGACTAACAATGAGCAGTTCTTC. Protein: CASSPHGGGTNNEQFF.

The chain has TRBV24-1 and TRBJ2-7; 7 bases map to TRBD1. V lost 3 bases to trimming and J lost 5 bases; unmatched junction nucleotides: 3. This CDR3 contains 13 residues. Germline V lookup: CDR1 KGHDR, CDR2 SFDVKD. CDR3 nucleotides: TGTGCCACCAGTGATCCGGACAGGAACGAGCAGTACTTC. This encodes CATSDPDRNEQYF.

This clonotype was recorded many times. CDR3: CASSGGRGAYEQYF. CDR3 nucleotide sequence: TGTGCCAGCAGTGGGGGGCGGGGGGCCTACGAGCAGTACTTC. The rearrangement uses TRBV6-5 and TRBJ2-7; 8 bases are a match to TRBD2. Looked up from germline, CDR1 is MNHEY and CDR2 is SVGAGI. This CDR3 has 14 amino acids. J lost 2 bases, V lost 5 bases, and 5 bases had no gene match.

This clonotype was detected many times. The chain links TRBV29-1 to TRBJ1-2; D remains unclear. Germline V lookup: CDR1 SQVTM, CDR2 ANQGSEA. CDR3 size: 12 residues. The V gene lost 3 bases and the J gene lost 4 bases, with 9 bases spanning the gap. The CDR3 DNA follows: TGCAGCGTTGACGAGGGAGGCTATGGCTACACCTTC. Its translation is CSVDEGGYGYTF.

This clonotype was counted many times. This chain uses TRBV29-1 with TRBJ2-5; possibly TRBD1 or TRBD2 for D (5 bases each). V was pared by 0 bases and J by 3 bases, with 11 bases between. CDR1 is SQVTM and CDR2 is ANQGSEA in the germline V gene. The CDR3 spans 14 residues. DNA of the CDR3: TGCAGCGTTGAAGATGGGACGGCTAAAGAGACCCAGTACTTC. Protein product: CSVEDGTAKETQYF.

In this sample, this clonotype turned up a few times. V usage is TRBV29-1 and J usage is TRBJ2-7; D tentatively fits TRBD1 or TRBD2 (5 bases each). Germline loops: CDR1 SQVTM, CDR2 ANQGSEA. The CDR3 loop spans 11 amino acids. The ends were cut back, 7 bases at V and 6 bases at J, with 13 bases in the middle. CDR3 loop: CSGGLRGEQYF. CDR3 coding DNA: TGCAGCGGCGGGCTAAGGGGCGAGCAGTACTTC.

This clonotype was counted only a few times. V and J are TRBV7-3 and TRBJ1-2; perhaps TRBD1 as D (6 bases). V was trimmed by 5 bases and J by 1 base, leaving 11 bases between them. CDR1 is SGHTA and CDR2 is FQGTGA in the germline V gene. This CDR3 contains 14 residues. CDR3 loop: CASSIQGFNYGYTF. In nucleotides, the CDR3 is TGTGCCAGCAGCATACAGGGTTTTAACTATGGCTACACCTTC.

This clonotype was counted ten times or more. The chain has TRBV11-2 and TRBJ2-2; D is unresolved. The CDR3 contains 15 residues. With 5 bases removed from V and 4 bases from J, the gap between germline ends came to 14 bases. Germline CDR1 SGHAT, CDR2 FQNNGV. The CDR3: CASSPKRSPTGELFF. The CDR3 nucleotides are TGTGCCAGCAGCCCAAAGAGATCTCCCACCGGGGAGCTGTTTTTT.

This clonotype appeared many times. This rearrangement joins TRBV20-1 to TRBJ1-6; D uncertain. V was clipped by 6 bases and J by 13 bases, with 25 bases between them. This CDR3 spans 15 amino acids. Germline V CDR1 and CDR2: DFQATT, SNEGSKA (reference sequence). CDR3 nucleotides: TGCAGTGCCCCGAAGATGTCCCCGGCCCCTGAGCCCCTCCACTTT. Translation: CSAPKMSPAPEPLHF.

This sequence joins TRBV9 and TRBJ2-3; maybe TRBD1 (6 bases). This CDR3 has 14 residues. V was pared by 0 bases and J by 3 bases, with 8 bases between. The germline V gene has CDR1 SGDLS and CDR2 YYNGEE. The CDR3 spells CASSVGTVTDTQYF. The CDR3 DNA is TGTGCCAGCAGCGTAGGGACAGTTACAGATACGCAGTATTTT. Drawing the rest from reference TRBV9 and TRBJ2-3, the complete variable domain is DSGVTQTPKHLITATGQRVTLRCSPRSGDLSVYWYQQSLDQGLQFLIQYYNGEERAKGNILERFSAQQFPDLHSELNLSSLELGDSALYFCASSVGTVTDTQYFGPGTRLTVL.

This clonotype was recorded many times. The rearrangement uses TRBV9 and TRBJ1-5, with D hard to call. Germline V gene sequence: CDR1 SGDLS, CDR2 YYNGEE. The CDR3 covers 15 residues. V was cut by 1 base and J by 0 bases, with 8 bases left in between. In nucleotides, the CDR3 is TGTGCCAGCAGCGTAACCCCAGATAGCAATCAGCCCCAGCATTTT. Its protein product is CASSVTPDSNQPQHF.

This clonotype came up many times. The chain recombines TRBV12-3 or TRBV12-4 with TRBJ2-6, with 12 bases matching TRBD2. V trimming: 6 bases; J trimming: 1 base; junction bases outside the gene matches: 16. The CDR3 loop spans 21 amino acids. As DNA, the CDR3 is TGTGCCAGCAGCCCGGGACTAGCGGGCGAGTTTTCCACTTCTGGGGCCAACGTCCTGACTTTC. Residues: CASSPGLAGEFSTSGANVLTF.

This clonotype was recorded many times. J is TRBJ2-7 and V is TRBV6-5, with TRBD2 matching 10 bases. Looked up from germline, CDR1 is MNHEY and CDR2 is SVGAGI. The trim removed 0 bases at V and 3 bases at J, leaving 2 bases unmatched. This CDR3 region has 15 residues. The CDR3 sequence: CASSYSGLADYEQYF. CDR3 in DNA: TGTGCCAGCAGTTACTCTGGACTAGCGGACTACGAGCAGTACTTC.

At least ten counts were recorded for this clonotype. This rearrangement joins TRBV3-1 to TRBJ2-2; D uncertain. V was clipped by 1 base and J by 6 bases, with 15 bases between them. Germline V gene sequence: CDR1 LGHDT, CDR2 YNNKEL (reference sequence). This CDR3 spans 16 amino acids. CDR3 sequence: CASSQASGIIAGELFF. CDR3 DNA: TGTGCCAGCAGCCAAGCGTCGGGCATAATCGCCGGGGAGCTGTTTTTT. Combining the CDR3 with reference TRBV3-1 and TRBJ2-2 gives the whole variable domain DTAVSQTPKYLVTQMGNDKSIKCEQNLGHDTMYWYKQDSKKFLKIMFSYNNKELIINETVPNRFSPKSPDKAHLNLHINSLELGDSAVYFCASSQASGIIAGELFFGEGSRLTVL.

Ten or more counts support this clonotype. The V and J genes are TRBV10-3 and TRBJ2-3, with 7 bases that match TRBD2. From germline, CDR1 is ENHRY and CDR2 SYGVKD. This CDR3 is built from 14 residues. The V and J ends lost 4 bases and 3 bases, in that order; junction bases with no gene match: 4. The CDR3 DNA reads as TGTGCCATCAGTGGGGGGGGAGGTACAGATACGCAGTATTTT. This gives the protein CAISGGGGTDTQYF.

This clonotype was counted ten times or more. The CDR3 DNA follows: TGTGCCATCAGATCCCCGGGGGGGTCGGGGGAGCAGTACTTC. Protein sequence: CAIRSPGGSGEQYF. The chain combines TRBV10-3 with TRBJ2-7, with TRBD2 matching over 8 bases. J lost 7 bases, V lost 6 bases, and 11 bases had no gene match. The CDR3 runs 14 residues. From germline, CDR1 is ENHRY and CDR2 SYGVKD.

This clonotype was picked up a small number of times. This rearrangement joins TRBV6-2 or TRBV6-3 to TRBJ2-1, with TRBD2 as a possible D gene (5 bases). CDR3 length equals 14 residues. CDR1 is MNHEY and CDR2 is SVGEGT in the germline V gene. Trimming removed 7 bases from V and 0 bases from J, with 10 bases in between. The CDR3 DNA reads TGTGCCAGCACAACAGCGGTCTCCTACAATGAGCAGTTCTTC. Translated: CASTTAVSYNEQFF.

This clonotype was seen many times. V and J are TRBV7-7 and TRBJ2-3; D is perhaps TRBD1 (7 bases). The germline V gene encodes CDR1 SSHAT and CDR2 FNYEAQ (reference sequence). This CDR3 region has 15 residues. The V and J ends lost 8 bases and 6 bases respectively, with 21 bases between them. Here the CDR3 reads CASGMGGRGMDTQYF. In DNA form, the CDR3 reads TGTGCCAGCGGAATGGGGGGCAGGGGGATGGATACGCAGTATTTT. Full variable domain (missing parts from reference TRBV7-7 and TRBJ2-3): GAGVSQSPRYKVTKRGQDVTLRCDPISSHATLYWYQQALGQGPEFLTYFNYEAQPDKSGLPSDRFSAERPEGSISTLTIQRTEQRDSAMYRCASGMGGRGMDTQYFGPGTRLTVL.

The J gene is TRBJ1-2, the V gene TRBV7-9; 7 nucleotides line up with TRBD1. Germline CDR1 and CDR2: SEHNR and FQNEAQ (reference sequence). The CDR3 consists of 13 residues. V was clipped by 2 bases and J by 8 bases; unmatched bases: 5. The CDR3 region has the DNA TGTGCCAGCAGCTTATTGGGACAGACGGGCTACACCTTC. Amino acid sequence: CASSLLGQTGYTF.

This clonotype was counted a few times. This chain connects TRBV5-1 to TRBJ1-3; D remains unclear. This CDR3 has 14 residues. With 2 bases removed from V and 2 bases from J, the gap between germline ends came to 8 bases. Germline-derived CDR1 and CDR2 are SGHRS and YFSETQ. CDR3 amino acids: CASSLASTGNTIYF. The CDR3 coding sequence is TGCGCCAGCAGCTTAGCCAGTACTGGAAACACCATATATTTT.

V is TRBV2 and J is TRBJ2-2, with D unresolved. The length of the CDR3 is 14 residues. CDR1 SNHLY and CDR2 FYNNEI come from the germline V gene. V shed 2 bases and J shed 1 base, with 5 bases lying between them. As DNA, the CDR3 is TGTGCCAGCAGTGAACGACAGAACACCGGGGAGCTGTTTTTT. Translation: CASSERQNTGELFF.

V and J are TRBV12-3 or TRBV12-4 and TRBJ1-2; possible D gene TRBD1, 5 bases. The CDR3 covers 15 residues. V lost 5 bases and J lost 4, with 17 bases in between. CDR3 sequence reads: CASSANARVGYGYTF. The CDR3 DNA reads as TGTGCCAGCAGTGCGAACGCCAGGGTGGGCTATGGCTACACCTTC.

This clonotype was found a few times. V is TRBV5-1 and J is TRBJ1-1, with D maybe TRBD1 (5 bases). V gave up 2 bases and J gave up 2 bases, with 10 bases separating them. The germline gives CDR1 SGHRS, CDR2 YFSETQ. The CDR3 runs to 14 residues. The CDR3 reads CASSFWGTNTEAFF. The CDR3 DNA sequence: TGCGCCAGCAGCTTTTGGGGGACTAACACTGAAGCTTTCTTT. Combining the CDR3 with reference TRBV5-1 and TRBJ1-1 gives the whole variable domain KAGVTQTPRYLIKTRGQQVTLSCSPISGHRSVSWYQQTPGQGLQFLFEYFSETQRNKGNFPGRFSGRQFSNSRSEMNVSTLELGDSALYLCASSFWGTNTEAFFGQGTRLTVV.